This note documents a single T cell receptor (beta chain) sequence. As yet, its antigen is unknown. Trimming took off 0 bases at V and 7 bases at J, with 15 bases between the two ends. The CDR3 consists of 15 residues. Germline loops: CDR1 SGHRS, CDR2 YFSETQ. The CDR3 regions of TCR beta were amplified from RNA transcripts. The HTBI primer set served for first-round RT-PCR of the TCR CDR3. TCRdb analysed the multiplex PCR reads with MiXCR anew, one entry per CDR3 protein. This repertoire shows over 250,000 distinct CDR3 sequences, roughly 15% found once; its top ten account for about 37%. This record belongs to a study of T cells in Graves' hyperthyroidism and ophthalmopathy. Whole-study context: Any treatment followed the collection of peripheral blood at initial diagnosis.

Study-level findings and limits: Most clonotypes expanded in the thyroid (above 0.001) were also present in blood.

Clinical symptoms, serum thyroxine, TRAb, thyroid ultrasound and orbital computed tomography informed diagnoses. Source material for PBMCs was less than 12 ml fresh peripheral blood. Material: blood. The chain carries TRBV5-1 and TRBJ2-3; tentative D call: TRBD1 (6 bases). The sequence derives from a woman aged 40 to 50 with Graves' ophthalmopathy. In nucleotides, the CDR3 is TGCGCCAGCAGCTTGGGGACTTTGAGGGGGTATACGCAGTATTTT. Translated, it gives CASSLGTLRGYTQYF. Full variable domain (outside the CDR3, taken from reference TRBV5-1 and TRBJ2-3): KAGVTQTPRYLIKTRGQQVTLSCSPISGHRSVSWYQQTPGQGLQFLFEYFSETQRNKGNFPGRFSGRQFSNSRSEMNVSTLELGDSALYLCASSLGTLRGYTQYFGPGTRLTVL.